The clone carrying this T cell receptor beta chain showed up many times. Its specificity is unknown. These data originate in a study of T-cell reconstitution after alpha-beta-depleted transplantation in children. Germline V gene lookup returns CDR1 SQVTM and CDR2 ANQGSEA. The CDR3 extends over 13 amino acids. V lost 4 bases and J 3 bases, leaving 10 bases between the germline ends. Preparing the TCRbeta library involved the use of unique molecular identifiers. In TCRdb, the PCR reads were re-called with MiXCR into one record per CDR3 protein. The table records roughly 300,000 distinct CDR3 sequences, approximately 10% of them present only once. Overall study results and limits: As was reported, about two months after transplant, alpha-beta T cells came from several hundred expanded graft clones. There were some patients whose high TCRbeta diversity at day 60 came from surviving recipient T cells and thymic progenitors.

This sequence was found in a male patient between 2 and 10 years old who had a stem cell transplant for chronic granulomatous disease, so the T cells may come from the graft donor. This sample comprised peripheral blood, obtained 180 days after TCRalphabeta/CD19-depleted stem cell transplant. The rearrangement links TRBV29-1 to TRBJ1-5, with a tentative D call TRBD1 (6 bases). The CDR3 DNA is TGCAGCGTTGGGAGGGGGGACAATCAGCCCCAGCATTTT. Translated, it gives CSVGRGDNQPQHF.